By frequency in the sample, the clone carrying this TCR beta chain is medium-sized. Its antigen is currently unknown. The sample is drawn from a study of spatial heterogeneity in lung cancer. Described time point: sample taken at primary tumor resection. The study, taken as a whole, reports: Mutation counts in tumors were tracked by counts of expanded intratumoral alpha and beta TCRs.

Every TCR cDNA molecule bore a unique molecular identifier. TCRdb independently ran MiXCR on the 5' RACE reads; one entry per CDR3 protein. The profile shows 7,500 to 10,000 distinct CDR3 sequences, approximately 5% of them singletons. The starting material was lung tumor tissue, obtained at surgery. This clonotype originated in a female donor with early-stage non-small cell lung cancer.

CDR3 in DNA: TGTGCCAGCAGCCAAGGACAGTCGGAAGGCTATGGCTACACCTTC. Amino acids: CASSQGQSEGYGYTF. V usage is TRBV3-1 and J usage is TRBJ1-2, with a possible D match to TRBD1 (5 bases). Trimming removed 1 base at V and 4 bases at J, with 13 bases between. CDR3 length equals 15 residues. Germline values: CDR1 LGHDT, CDR2 YNNKEL (reference sequence).